A selection of T cell receptor beta chains follows, all from one sample in a study of identical twins. TCRdb re-derived calls from the 5' RACE reads in MiXCR, one entry per CDR3 protein. The sample holds more than 1.5 million distinct CDR3 sequences; about 32% are singletons and the top ten take about 0.27%. Sequencing was performed on cord blood. These receptors all come from a newborn girl in good health. Each CDR3 is given with its conserved first and last residue. D genes are given only for firm matches. Size values are once, few and many counts, or a class for expanded clones, and some rows have none.

d_gene | j_gene | v_gene | abundance | CDR3nt | CDR3aa
- | TRBJ1-2 | TRBV7-9 | - | TGTGCCAGCACCCCGGGGAGGAATGATAACTATGGCTACACCTTC | CASTPGRNDNYGYTF
- | TRBJ1-2 | TRBV9 | - | TGTGCCAGCAGCGTAGTGTCCACCAGGGTCTATGGCTACACCTTC | CASSVVSTRVYGYTF
TRBD2 | TRBJ2-5 | TRBV4-2 | few | TGTGCCAGCAGCCAAGCGCGGGGGAAAGAGACCCAGTACTTC | CASSQARGKETQYF
- | TRBJ2-7 | TRBV21-1 | once | TGTGCCAGCCTTCGGGACGTACTCTCCTACGAGCAGTACTTC | CASLRDVLSYEQYF
TRBD2 | TRBJ2-7 | TRBV11-2 | few | TGTGCCAGCCTCTCTGCCGTGGGGACTAACTACGAGCAGTACTTC | CASLSAVGTNYEQYF
TRBD1 | TRBJ1-2 | TRBV11-2 | - | TGTGCCAGCAGCTTAGTTAGGGGGACAGTTGGCTACACCTTC | CASSLVRGTVGYTF
- | TRBJ1-1 | TRBV25-1 | many | TGTGCCAGCAGTGAGGGGGGTGAAGCTTTCTTT | CASSEGGEAFF
TRBD1 | TRBJ2-1 | TRBV6-1 | - | TGTGCCAGCAGTGTGGACAGGGTGCGCTACAATGAGCAGTTCTTC | CASSVDRVRYNEQFF
- | TRBJ2-2 | TRBV11-2 | - | TGTGCCAGCAGCGTCGTGGGGGGTAGCGGGGAGCTGTTTTTT | CASSVVGGSGELFF
TRBD2 | TRBJ2-1 | TRBV7-9 | few | TGTGCCAGCAGATTTGGGACTAGCGGGGGTTGGGGTGAGCAGTTCTTC | CASRFGTSGGWGEQFF
- | TRBJ1-4 | TRBV15 | - | TGTGCCACCAGCAGAGATCGCCCCCCCCGGTCGGAAAAACTGTTTTTT | CATSRDRPPRSEKLFF
- | TRBJ2-1 | TRBV6-6 | few | TGTGCCAGCAGTTGGGCGGGTAAAAATGAGCAGTTCTTC | CASSWAGKNEQFF
- | TRBJ1-2 | TRBV5-6 | - | TGTGCCAGCAGCCCTGAAGGGGAGGACCGACCTAACTATGGCTACACCTTC | CASSPEGEDRPNYGYTF
- | TRBJ2-7 | TRBV28 | - | TGTGCCAGCAGTTTCGTAGCGAGAAGTTCCTACGAGCAGTACTTC | CASSFVARSSYEQYF
TRBD1 | TRBJ1-1 | TRBV5-4 | few | TGTGCCAGCAGCTTGAAGGGGACAGGGGCTTTCTTT | CASSLKGTGAFF
TRBD2 | TRBJ2-3 | TRBV24-1 | - | TGTGCCACCAGTGACCAGACAGCGGGGGGGACTACAGATACGCAGTATTTT | CATSDQTAGGTTDTQYF
- | TRBJ2-5 | TRBV7-2 | - | TGTGCCAGCAGCCCAGTCCAACTAATCGATGAGCAGTACTTC | CASSPVQLIDEQYF
TRBD1 | TRBJ2-7 | TRBV9 | - | TGTGCCAGCACCCGAAGCCCGGGACAGGGGAACGAGCAGTACTTC | CASTRSPGQGNEQYF
- | TRBJ1-2 | TRBV20-1 | many | TGCAGTGCAAACAGGGTCCCTAACTATGGCTACACCTTC | CSANRVPNYGYTF
- | TRBJ1-1 | TRBV5-6 | once | TGTGCCAGCAGCTTGCTGGGGCCCGACACTGAAGCTTTCTTT | CASSLLGPDTEAFF
TRBD2 | TRBJ2-1 | TRBV5-6 | few | TGTGCCAGCAGCCTGGGACTAGCCAAAGACAATGAGCAGTTCTTC | CASSLGLAKDNEQFF
- | TRBJ1-2 | TRBV6-4 | - | TGTGCCAGCAGCCCAAGCAGGCTTAACTATGGCTACACCTTC | CASSPSRLNYGYTF
- | TRBJ1-4 | TRBV6-6 | few | TGTGCCAGCAGTTACTTGGGGGTTGAAAAACTGTTTTTT | CASSYLGVEKLFF
TRBD2 | TRBJ2-7 | TRBV20-1 | few | TGCAGTGCTAGATCGACTAGCGGGGGATACGAGCAGTACTTC | CSARSTSGGYEQYF
TRBD2 | TRBJ2-3 | TRBV29-1 | many | TGCAGCCTACGGACTAGCGGTAGCACAGATACGCAGTATTTT | CSLRTSGSTDTQYF
- | TRBJ2-7 | TRBV2 | - | TGTGCCAGCAGTGAATCGGGGGAGTACAATGAGCAGTACTTC | CASSESGEYNEQYF
- | TRBJ2-3 | TRBV24-1 | - | TGTGCCACCAGTGGGATGGCAGATACGCAGTATTTT | CATSGMADTQYF
- | TRBJ1-3 | TRBV12-3/TRBV12-4 | - | TGTGCCAGCAGTTTACGGGGTTTTGGAAACACCATATATTTT | CASSLRGFGNTIYF
TRBD1 | TRBJ1-2 | TRBV20-1 | - | TGCAGTGCGCGTCCGGGACAGGGAAGCTATGGCTACACCTTC | CSARPGQGSYGYTF
TRBD2 | TRBJ2-1 | TRBV7-8 | - | TGTGCCAGCAGCTTAGAAGGTGTACTAGCGACCTACAATGAGCAGTTCTTC | CASSLEGVLATYNEQFF
TRBD1 | TRBJ2-1 | TRBV10-3 | - | TGTGCCATCAGTGTTTCCGCGGACAGGGAGGTTGAGCAGTTCTTC | CAISVSADREVEQFF
- | TRBJ2-3 | TRBV24-1 | - | TGTGCCACCAGTGCTATGGGCAGACTCACAGATACGCAGTATTTT | CATSAMGRLTDTQYF
- | TRBJ1-4 | TRBV29-1 | many | TGCAGCGTTGAAACAGGAAGGAGTGAGCAGGATGAAAAACTGTTTTTT | CSVETGRSEQDEKLFF
TRBD2 | TRBJ2-2 | TRBV10-3 | - | TGTGCCATCAGTGAAGGTGACGGCGGGAGTAGGACCGGGGAGCTGTTTTTT | CAISEGDGGSRTGELFF
- | TRBJ2-1 | TRBV10-3 | - | TGTGCCATCAGTGAGTTGGGGACCAACTACGAGCAGTTCTTC | CAISELGTNYEQFF
TRBD1 | TRBJ2-1 | TRBV19 | - | TGTGCCAGTAGTCGAGGGACAGGGGACAATGAGCAGTTCTTC | CASSRGTGDNEQFF